This T cell receptor beta chain was obtained from a study of blood T cell repertoires in COVID-19. Study overall: From the United States, Italy and Spain came samples of acute and convalescent COVID-19. The cDNA or gDNA used as material had been derived from T cells, B-cell-depleted T cells, or PBMCs.

This CDR3 spans 15 amino acids. V dropped 4 bases and J dropped 5; count of bases not matched to a gene: 8. Germline assignment: CDR1 SGHTA and CDR2 FQGNSA. This clone was seen repeatedly, ten times or more. Per the original data handling: Amplified reference gene primers provided the basis for estimating nucleated cell counts. The repertoire was sequenced with immunoSEQ multiplex PCR; TCRdb's copy has only in-frame clones and lacks some. D and trimming come from the DNA, and the V and J calls and clone size come from that table. The repertoire has tens of thousands of clones, around 75% of them found once; the top ten carry approximately 61%.

The specimen sequenced was peripheral blood. The sequence was collected from a man aged 80 or over with acute or convalescent COVID-19. This sequence joins TRBV7-2 and TRBJ2-1, with 7 bases matching TRBD2. CDR3 in DNA: TGTGCCAGCAGCTCACAACACCTAGCGGACAATGAGCAGTTCTTC. This sequence encodes CASSSQHLADNEQFF.